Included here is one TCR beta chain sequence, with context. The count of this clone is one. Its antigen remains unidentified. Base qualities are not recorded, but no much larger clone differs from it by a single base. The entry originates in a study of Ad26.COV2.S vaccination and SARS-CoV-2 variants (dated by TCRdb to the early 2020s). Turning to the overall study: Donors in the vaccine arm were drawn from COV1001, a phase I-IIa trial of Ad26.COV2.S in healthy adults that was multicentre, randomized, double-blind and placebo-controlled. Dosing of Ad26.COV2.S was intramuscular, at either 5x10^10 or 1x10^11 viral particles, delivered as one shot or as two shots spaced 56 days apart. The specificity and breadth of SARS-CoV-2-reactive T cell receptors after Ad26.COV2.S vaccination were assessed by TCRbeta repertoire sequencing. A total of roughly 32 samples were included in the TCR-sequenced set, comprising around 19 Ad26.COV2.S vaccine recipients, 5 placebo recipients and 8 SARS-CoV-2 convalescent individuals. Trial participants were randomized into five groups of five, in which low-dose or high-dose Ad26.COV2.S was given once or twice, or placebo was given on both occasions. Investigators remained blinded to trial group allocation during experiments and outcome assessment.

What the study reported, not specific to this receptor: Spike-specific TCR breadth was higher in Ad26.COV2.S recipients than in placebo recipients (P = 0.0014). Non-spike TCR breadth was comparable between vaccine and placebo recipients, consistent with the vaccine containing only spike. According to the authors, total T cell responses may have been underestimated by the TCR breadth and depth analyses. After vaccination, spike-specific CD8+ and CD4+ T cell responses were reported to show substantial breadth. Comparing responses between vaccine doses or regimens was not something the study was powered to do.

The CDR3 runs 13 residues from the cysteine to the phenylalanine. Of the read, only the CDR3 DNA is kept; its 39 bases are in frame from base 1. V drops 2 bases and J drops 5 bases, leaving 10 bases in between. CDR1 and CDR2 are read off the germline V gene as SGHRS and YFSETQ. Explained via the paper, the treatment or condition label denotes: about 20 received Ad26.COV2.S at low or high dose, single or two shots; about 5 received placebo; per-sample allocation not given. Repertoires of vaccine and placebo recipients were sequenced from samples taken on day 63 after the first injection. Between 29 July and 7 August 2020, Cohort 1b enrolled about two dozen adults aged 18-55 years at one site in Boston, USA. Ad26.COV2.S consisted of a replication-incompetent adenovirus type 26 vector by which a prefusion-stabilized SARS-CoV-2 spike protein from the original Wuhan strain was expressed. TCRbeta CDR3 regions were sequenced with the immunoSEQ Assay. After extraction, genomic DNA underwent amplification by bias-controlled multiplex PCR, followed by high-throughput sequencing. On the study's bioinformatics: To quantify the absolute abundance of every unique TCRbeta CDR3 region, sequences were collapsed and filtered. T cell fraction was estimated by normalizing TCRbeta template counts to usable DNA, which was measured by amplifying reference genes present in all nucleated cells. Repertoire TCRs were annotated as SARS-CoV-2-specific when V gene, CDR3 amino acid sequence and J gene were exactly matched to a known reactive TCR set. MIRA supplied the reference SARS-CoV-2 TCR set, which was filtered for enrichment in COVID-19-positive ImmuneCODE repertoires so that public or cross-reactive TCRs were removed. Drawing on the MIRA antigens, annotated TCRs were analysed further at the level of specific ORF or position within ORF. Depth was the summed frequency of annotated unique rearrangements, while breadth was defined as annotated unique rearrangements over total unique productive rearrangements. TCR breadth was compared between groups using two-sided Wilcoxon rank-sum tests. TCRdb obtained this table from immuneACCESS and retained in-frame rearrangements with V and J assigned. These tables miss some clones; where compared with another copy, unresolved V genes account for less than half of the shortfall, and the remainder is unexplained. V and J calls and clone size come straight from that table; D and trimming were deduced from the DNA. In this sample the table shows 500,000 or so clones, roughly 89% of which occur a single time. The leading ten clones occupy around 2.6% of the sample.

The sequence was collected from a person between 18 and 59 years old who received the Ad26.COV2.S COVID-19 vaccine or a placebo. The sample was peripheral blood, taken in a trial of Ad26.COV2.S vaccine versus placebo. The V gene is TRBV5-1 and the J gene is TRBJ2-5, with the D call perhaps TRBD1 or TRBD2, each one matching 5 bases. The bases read TGCGCCAGCAGCTTCCGAGGGGTGGAGACCCAGTACTTC. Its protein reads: CASSFRGVETQYF. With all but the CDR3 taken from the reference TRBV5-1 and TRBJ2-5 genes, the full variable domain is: KAGVTQTPRYLIKTRGQQVTLSCSPISGHRSVSWYQQTPGQGLQFLFEYFSETQRNKGNFPGRFSGRQFSNSRSEMNVSTLELGDSALYLCASSFRGVETQYFGPGTRLLVL.